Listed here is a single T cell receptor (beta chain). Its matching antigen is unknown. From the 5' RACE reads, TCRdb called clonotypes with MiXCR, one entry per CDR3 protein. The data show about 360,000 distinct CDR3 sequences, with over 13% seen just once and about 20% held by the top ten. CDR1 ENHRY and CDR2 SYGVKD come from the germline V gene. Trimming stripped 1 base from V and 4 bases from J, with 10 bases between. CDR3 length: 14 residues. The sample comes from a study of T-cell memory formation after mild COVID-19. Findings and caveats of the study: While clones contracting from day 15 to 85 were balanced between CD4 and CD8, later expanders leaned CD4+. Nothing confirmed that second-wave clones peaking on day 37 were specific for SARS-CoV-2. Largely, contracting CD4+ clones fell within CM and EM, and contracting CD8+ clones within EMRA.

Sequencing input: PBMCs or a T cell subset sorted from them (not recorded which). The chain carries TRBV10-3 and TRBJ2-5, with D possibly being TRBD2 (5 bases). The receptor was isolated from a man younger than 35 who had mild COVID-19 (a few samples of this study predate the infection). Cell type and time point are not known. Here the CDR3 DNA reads TGTGCCATCAGTGAGTGGGAGAGGGCAGAGACCCAGTACTTC. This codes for CAISEWERAETQYF.